These 28 T cell receptor beta chains came from one sample sequenced in a study of T cell repertoires in cytomegalovirus infection. TCRdb passed the reads through MiXCR, listing each CDR3 protein once. The data show 650,000 to 850,000 distinct CDR3 sequences, 29% seen once. These receptors are not linked to any known antigen. The source was cultured CD8+ T cells from PBMCs, collected from culture after CMV antigen stimulation. These TCRs come from a human donor in good health (CMV status not recorded). Some clones in this sample may be carry-over from other donors' samples.

V gene TRBV28 combines with J gene TRBJ1-1; 7 bases agree with TRBD1. This CDR3 contains 15 residues. Germline V gene lookup returns CDR1 MDHEN and CDR2 SYDVKM. Trimming took 7 bases from V and 1 from J; bases not matched to a gene: 9. CDR3 bases: TGTGCCAGCAATACCGTGGGACAGACGAACACTGAAGCTTTCTTT. Translated: CASNTVGQTNTEAFF.

This clonotype has only a few counts. The CDR3 bases are TGTGCCAGCGGGCAGGGAAGGTTCACCGGGGAGCTGTTTTTT. Its translation is CASGQGRFTGELFF. The chain joins TRBV12-3 or TRBV12-4 to TRBJ2-2; possible D gene TRBD1, 5 bases. V dropped 8 bases and J dropped 4 bases, with 14 bases sitting between them. CDR3 length: 14 amino acids.

This clonotype occurred a few times. V is TRBV20-1 and J is TRBJ1-3; D ambiguous. This CDR3 is 13 amino acids long. Germline CDR1 and CDR2: DFQATT and SNEGSKA (reference sequence). The V and J ends lost 3 bases and 4 bases respectively, with 10 bases between them. CDR3 region: CSARGVGGNTIYF. As DNA, the CDR3 is TGCAGTGCTAGGGGAGTCGGGGGAAACACCATATATTTT.

In this sample, this clonotype turned up a few times. The chain combines TRBV19 with TRBJ2-7; 9 nucleotides agree with TRBD1. This CDR3 spans 14 amino acids. Germline trimming cut 8 bases from V and 5 bases from J; bases unmatched to any gene: 10. Germline loops: CDR1 LNHDA, CDR2 SQIVND (reference sequence). CDR3 sequence: CASSRRRTGDEQYF. The CDR3 nucleotides read TGTGCCAGTTCCCGACGAAGGACAGGGGACGAGCAGTACTTC. Variable domain in full (rest from reference TRBV19 and TRBJ2-7): DGGITQSPKYLFRKEGQNVTLSCEQNLNHDAMYWYRQDPGQGLRLIYYSQIVNDFQKGDIAEGYSVSREKKESFPLTVTSAQKNPTAFYLCASSRRRTGDEQYFGPGTRLTVT.

The table lists this clonotype with a few counts. The CDR3 sequence is CASSWRLAENTGELFF. The CDR3 DNA reads as TGCGCCAGCAGCTGGAGGCTAGCGGAGAACACCGGGGAGCTGTTTTTT. The V gene is TRBV5-1, the J gene TRBJ2-2; 7 bases agree with TRBD2. The CDR3 is 16 amino acids. Per germline, CDR1 SGHRS and CDR2 YFSETQ. Losses at the gene ends were 3 bases for V and 1 base for J; bases not matched to a gene: 6.

Many counts were recorded for this clonotype. The chain recombines TRBV6-1 with TRBJ1-1, with D maybe TRBD1 (5 bases). Trimming stripped 0 bases from V and 3 bases from J, with 17 bases between. CDR3 length equals 17 residues. Germline V gene data show CDR1 as MNHNS and CDR2 as SASEGT. The CDR3 reads CASSEAGFHRIDTEAFF. DNA for the CDR3: TGTGCCAGCAGTGAAGCTGGGTTCCACAGGATCGACACTGAAGCTTTCTTT.

This clonotype was counted between two and nine times. V usage is TRBV6-2 or TRBV6-3 and J usage is TRBJ1-1; D remains unclear. This CDR3 has 14 residues. V lost 1 base and J lost 2, with 8 bases in between. Germline CDR1 and CDR2: MNHEY and SVGEGT. In DNA form, the CDR3 reads TGTGCCAGCAGTTACTATGGGCCAAACACTGAAGCTTTCTTT. Protein sequence: CASSYYGPNTEAFF.

The chain employs TRBV6-2 or TRBV6-3 and TRBJ2-7; D gene unclear. The V end lost 0 bases, the J end lost 3 bases, and 9 bases lay between the germline ends. Looked up from germline, CDR1 is MNHEY and CDR2 is SVGEGT. This CDR3 spans 14 amino acids. As DNA, the CDR3 is TGTGCCAGCAGTTACTCCCCCCTCCACTACGAGCAGTACGTC. Translation gives CASSYSPLHYEQYV.

The chain carries TRBV7-9 and TRBJ2-2; perhaps TRBD2 as D (6 bases). The CDR3 has 14 amino acids. V lost 5 bases and J lost 6, with 13 bases in between. Germline V gene data show CDR1 as SEHNR and CDR2 as FQNEAQ (reference sequence). DNA of the CDR3: TGTGCCAGCAGCCCCGGGGGACTCGCCGGGGAGCTGTTTTTT. Translated: CASSPGGLAGELFF.

The CDR3 region is CASSYSGFDTVNEQFF. Here the CDR3 DNA reads TGTGCCAGCAGTTACTCGGGTTTTGACACGGTGAATGAGCAGTTCTTC. This chain joins TRBV6-5 and TRBJ2-1; D unresolved. CDR1 is MNHEY and CDR2 is SVGAGI in the germline V gene. The length of the CDR3 is 16 residues. The germline V and J ends were trimmed by 0 bases and 7 bases, with 16 bases remaining between them.

The rearrangement uses TRBV10-2 and TRBJ1-5, with D perhaps matching TRBD1 (6 bases). The CDR3 spans 14 residues. Trimming stripped 3 bases from V and 3 bases from J, with 9 bases between. CDR1 is WSHSY and CDR2 is SAAADI in the germline V gene. The CDR3 is CASSEGGLNQPQHF. The CDR3 DNA reads as TGCGCCAGCAGTGAAGGGGGTCTCAATCAGCCCCAGCATTTT.

The rearrangement links TRBV19 to TRBJ2-1; 9 bases align to TRBD2. This CDR3 contains 15 residues. Germline loops: CDR1 LNHDA, CDR2 SQIVND (reference sequence). V dropped 7 bases and J dropped 6; count of bases not matched to a gene: 10. This CDR3 is CASKSGTSYGNEQFF. The CDR3 nucleotides read TGTGCCAGTAAATCCGGGACTAGCTACGGCAATGAGCAGTTCTTC.

The sample holds a few counts of this clonotype. The CDR3 nucleotides read TGTGCCAGCAGCAAGGGACTAGCGGTGACAGATACGCAGTATTTT. The encoded protein is CASSKGLAVTDTQYF. The chain uses TRBV28 and TRBJ2-3, with TRBD2 matching over 11 bases. With 6 bases clipped from V and 3 bases from J, the junction kept 5 bases outside the gene matches. This CDR3 region has 15 residues. Germline assignment: CDR1 MDHEN and CDR2 SYDVKM.

Concerning this clonotype itself: Since a much larger clone is just one base distant, this may be a read error. The chain uses TRBV6-6 and TRBJ2-1; D possibly corresponds to TRBD1 (6 bases). The CDR3 sequence is 14 residues long. The germline V gene encodes CDR1 MNHNY and CDR2 SVGAGI (reference sequence). Trimming took off 10 bases at V and 9 bases at J, with 22 bases between the two ends. CDR3 nucleotides: TGTGCCAACAGGGACCGCGAATTTGGGGTTGAGCAGTTCTTC. The encoded protein is CANRDREFGVEQFF.

This rearrangement joins TRBV28 to TRBJ1-5; D gene unclear. Trimming cost V 1 base and J 0 bases, with 7 bases left between them. Germline V gives CDR1 MDHEN, CDR2 SYDVKM. This CDR3 is 15 amino acids long. CDR3 residues: CASSLLQSSNQPQHF. CDR3 nucleotides: TGTGCCAGCAGTTTATTGCAGTCTAGCAATCAGCCCCAGCATTTT.

The sample holds many counts of this clonotype. The V and J genes are TRBV7-9 and TRBJ1-5; the D is unclear. Deletions cut 2 bases from V and 1 base from J, with 15 bases between. This CDR3 is built from 17 residues. The V gene's germline CDR1 is SEHNR and CDR2 FQNEAQ (reference sequence). CDR3 bases: TGTGCCAGCAGCTTAATTCCGGGGTCGGGAAGCAATCAGCCCCAGCATTTT. Its protein product is CASSLIPGSGSNQPQHF.

This clonotype showed up many times. CDR3: CASSQEGEGWADQPQHF. CDR3 bases: TGCGCCAGCAGCCAAGAGGGGGAAGGGTGGGCCGATCAGCCCCAGCATTTT. The V gene is TRBV4-1, the J gene TRBJ1-5, with D perhaps matching TRBD1 (5 bases). V shed 0 bases and J shed 5 bases, with 17 bases lying between them. Germline V lookup: CDR1 MGHRA, CDR2 YSYEKL. The CDR3 has 17 residues.

This clonotype was seen a few times. Mismatch with germline at one junction end may stem from a read error. The chain has TRBV7-7 and TRBJ2-5, with D possibly called TRBD1 or TRBD2 (5 bases each). The CDR3 loop spans 15 amino acids. Germline values: CDR1 SSHAT, CDR2 FNYEAQ (reference sequence). The CDR3: CASSLVWDVQETQYF. CDR3 DNA sequence: TGTGCTAGCAGCTTAGTATGGGACGTCCAAGAGACCCAGTACTTC.

The J gene is TRBJ2-3, the V gene TRBV10-3; 11 bases are shared with TRBD2. The V and J ends lost 0 bases and 0 bases, in that order; junction bases with no gene match: 8. CDR3 length: 19 amino acids. Per germline, CDR1 ENHRY and CDR2 SYGVKD. This CDR3 reads CAISESGASGGRSTDTQYF. CDR3 nucleotide sequence: TGTGCCATCAGTGAGTCCGGGGCTAGCGGGGGGCGAAGCACAGATACGCAGTATTTT.

The chain uses TRBV7-9 and TRBJ2-2, with D possibly matching TRBD1 (5 bases). V was cut by 7 bases and J by 6 bases, with 9 bases left in between. The germline V gene encodes CDR1 SEHNR and CDR2 FQNEAQ (reference sequence). The CDR3 sequence is 12 residues long. The CDR3 reads CASTQGSGELFF. The DNA of the CDR3 is TGTGCCAGCACCCAGGGTTCCGGGGAGCTGTTTTTT. The full variable domain, completed using reference TRBV7-9 and TRBJ2-2, is DTGVSQNPRHKITKRGQNVTFRCDPISEHNRLYWYRQTLGQGPEFLTYFQNEAQLEKSRLLSDRFSAERPKGSFSTLEIQRTEQGDSAMYLCASTQGSGELFFGEGSRLTVL.

The V call is TRBV6-4, the J call TRBJ2-1; D gene ambiguous. Trimming took off 1 base at V and 0 bases at J, with 7 bases between the two ends. Germline CDR1 MRHNA, CDR2 SNTAGT. This CDR3 contains 15 residues. The CDR3 spells CASSDYASSYNEQFF. The CDR3 DNA reads TGTGCCAGCAGTGACTACGCATCCTCCTACAATGAGCAGTTCTTC.

This clonotype has only a few counts. The chain joins TRBV7-6 to TRBJ1-1; no firm D call. Trimming removed 2 bases at V and 0 bases at J, with 16 bases between. Germline lookup yields CDR1 SGHVS and CDR2 FNYEAQ. CDR3 length equals 17 residues. This chain's CDR3 is CASSLRTYEGLNTEAFF. In DNA, the CDR3 is TGTGCCAGCAGCTTAAGGACCTACGAGGGATTGAACACTGAAGCTTTCTTT.

In DNA form, the CDR3 reads TGCGCCAGCAGCTTGGATGGGGGGCGCGGAGTTGAAAAACTGTTTTTT. Its translation: CASSLDGGRGVEKLFF. The chain combines TRBV5-1 with TRBJ1-4, with D possibly being TRBD1 (6 bases). Between the trimmed V and J ends, which lost 0 bases and 7 bases, there was a span of 16 bases. Germline lookup yields CDR1 SGHRS and CDR2 YFSETQ. The CDR3 contains 16 residues.

The sample holds many counts of this clonotype. This chain uses TRBV12-3 or TRBV12-4 with TRBJ2-1; perhaps TRBD1 as D (5 bases). Trimming pared 7 bases from V and 2 bases from J, leaving 18 bases between. This CDR3 is 16 amino acids long. CDR3 nucleotides: TGTGCCAGCAACGCCCTGAGGCAGGGTCCCTACAATGAGCAGTTCTTC. Its protein product is CASNALRQGPYNEQFF.

This clonotype was recorded a few times. Here the CDR3 reads CASSLVPQGAREDTQYF. CDR3 DNA: TGTGCCAGCAGCTTAGTCCCGCAGGGGGCACGTGAAGATACGCAGTATTTT. V and J are TRBV7-6 and TRBJ2-3; TRBD1 agrees at 8 bases. Germline CDR1 reads SGHVS; CDR2 reads FNYEAQ. Trimming at V came to 1 base and at J to 5 bases, leaving 11 bases not matched to a gene. The CDR3 runs 17 residues.

This clonotype was observed a few times. This chain connects TRBV20-1 to TRBJ1-4; perhaps TRBD1 as D (5 bases). Per the germline V gene, CDR1 is DFQATT and CDR2 is SNEGSKA (reference sequence). CDR3 length: 14 amino acids. V lost 0 bases and J 0 bases, leaving 5 bases between the germline ends. CDR3: CSAREGATNEKLFF. CDR3 DNA: TGCAGTGCTAGAGAGGGGGCAACTAATGAAAAACTGTTTTTT.

This clonotype was counted between two and nine times. In DNA form, the CDR3 reads TGTGCCAGCAGTCCGAGGACAGGGCGGGTGAATGGCTACACCTTC. It is translated as CASSPRTGRVNGYTF. The chain couples TRBV27 to TRBJ1-2, with 8 bases that match TRBD1. The trim removed 5 bases at V and 6 bases at J, leaving 11 bases unmatched. Germline loops: CDR1 MNHEY, CDR2 SMNVEV (reference sequence). This CDR3 contains 15 residues.

The chain couples TRBV5-1 to TRBJ1-2; no clear D gene. Germline lookup yields CDR1 SGHRS and CDR2 YFSETQ. V was trimmed by 3 bases and J by 10 bases, leaving 10 bases between them. This CDR3 is built from 11 residues. CDR3 amino acids: CASSWAGVYTF. As DNA, the CDR3 is TGCGCCAGCAGCTGGGCTGGGGTCTACACCTTC. Using reference TRBV5-1 and TRBJ1-2 for the parts outside the CDR3, the full variable domain is KAGVTQTPRYLIKTRGQQVTLSCSPISGHRSVSWYQQTPGQGLQFLFEYFSETQRNKGNFPGRFSGRQFSNSRSEMNVSTLELGDSALYLCASSWAGVYTFGSGTRLTVV.